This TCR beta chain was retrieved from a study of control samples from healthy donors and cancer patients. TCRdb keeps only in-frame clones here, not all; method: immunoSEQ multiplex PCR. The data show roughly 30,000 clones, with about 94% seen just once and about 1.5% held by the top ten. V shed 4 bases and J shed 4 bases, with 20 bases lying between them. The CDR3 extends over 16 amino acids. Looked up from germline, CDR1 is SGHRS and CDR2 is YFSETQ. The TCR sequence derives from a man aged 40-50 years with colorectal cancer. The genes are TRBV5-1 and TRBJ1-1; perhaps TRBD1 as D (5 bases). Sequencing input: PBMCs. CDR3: CASSPGPAGRTTEAFF. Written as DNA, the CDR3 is TGCGCCAGCAGCCCCGGCCCCGCAGGGAGGACCACTGAAGCTTTCTTT.